This T cell receptor (beta chain) was documented in a study of control samples from healthy donors and cancer patients. Sequencing used immunoSEQ multiplex PCR; TCRdb keeps in-frame clones, though not all of them. The repertoire holds about 120,000 clones, with roughly nine tenths as singletons. Trimming stripped 6 bases from V and 4 bases from J, with 12 bases between. The CDR3 runs to 13 residues. The sequenced sample consisted of blood. The receptor was derived from a woman aged 18-30 years in good health. The chain employs TRBV12-3 or TRBV12-4 and TRBJ1-2; D remains ambiguous. In DNA, the CDR3 is TGTGCCAGCAGGGAACAGATGTCCTATGGCTACACCTTC. This codes for CASREQMSYGYTF.